These 24 T cell receptor beta chains were sequenced from one sample in a study of cytomegalovirus exposure and HLA in healthy donors. Vbeta (60) and Jbeta (13) primers were used in the PCR. The protocol was immunoSEQ multiplex PCR, while the TCRdb copy is restricted to in-frame clones and leaves out a portion. The table lists fewer than 250,000 clones, approximately 80% of them singletons. Sequenced material: PBMCs. All receptors come from a boy younger than 10 in good health and CMV-seronegative.

This chain links TRBV6-5 with TRBJ2-1, with TRBD2 identical over 7 bases. Trimming at V came to 2 bases and at J to 6 bases, leaving 10 bases not matched to a gene. Germline CDR1 reads MNHEY; CDR2 reads SVGAGI. CDR3 size: 16 residues. CDR3 sequence (DNA): TGTGCCAGCAGTTACCCCGGACTAGGGCAGGGCAATGAGCAGTTCTTC. It codes for CASSYPGLGQGNEQFF.

The chain combines TRBV9 with TRBJ2-1; TRBD2 aligns across 10 bases. Germline trimming cut 5 bases from V and 5 bases from J; bases unmatched to any gene: 13. Germline V gene lookup returns CDR1 SGDLS and CDR2 YYNGEE. The CDR3 runs 17 residues. The CDR3 loop is CASSKNEAGGLNNEQFF. DNA of the CDR3: TGTGCCAGCAGTAAAAATGAAGCGGGGGGGCTGAACAATGAGCAGTTCTTC.

The rearrangement joins TRBV5-4 to TRBJ2-1, with D possibly matching TRBD2 (6 bases). Per the germline V gene, CDR1 is SGHNT and CDR2 is YYREEE (reference sequence). The CDR3 length is 14 residues. The V and J ends lost 4 bases and 3 bases respectively, with 11 bases between them. CDR3 sequence reads: CASSRRGFYNEQFF. In DNA form, the CDR3 reads TGTGCCAGCAGCCGGAGGGGCTTCTACAATGAGCAGTTCTTC.

In this sample, this clone turned up a few times. The chain employs TRBV30 and TRBJ1-1, with D possibly matching TRBD1 (6 bases). This CDR3 is built from 14 residues. V lost 2 bases and J lost 4, with 14 bases in between. Germline V gene lookup returns CDR1 GTSNPN and CDR2 SVGIG (reference sequence). This chain's CDR3 is CAWSKHLGGTEAFF. CDR3 DNA sequence: TGTGCCTGGAGTAAACACCTAGGGGGCACTGAAGCTTTCTTT.

This sequence joins TRBV7-8 and TRBJ2-5, with D maybe TRBD1 (7 bases). Germline V gene data show CDR1 as SGHVS and CDR2 as FQNEAQ. Trimming stripped 1 base from V and 0 bases from J, with 12 bases between. The CDR3 is 16 amino acids. As DNA, the CDR3 is TGTGCCAGCAGCTTAGGAGACAGGGACTACCAAGAGACCCAGTACTTC. Its protein is CASSLGDRDYQETQYF.

The chain uses TRBV7-9 and TRBJ1-5; TRBD1 is a possible D gene (6 bases). CDR3 length: 17 residues. The germline gives CDR1 SEHNR, CDR2 FQNEAQ (reference sequence). Trimming pared 4 bases from V and 5 bases from J, leaving 21 bases between. CDR3 nucleotide sequence: TGTGCCAGCAGCTCGACCCGGGGGGCATCAGCGGATCAGCCCCAGCATTTT. It translates to CASSSTRGASADQPQHF.

The chain combines TRBV28 with TRBJ2-7; tentatively, D is TRBD2 (5 bases). Germline values: CDR1 MDHEN, CDR2 SYDVKM. Trimming removed 3 bases from V and 2 bases from J, with 8 bases in between. This CDR3 is 13 amino acids long. CDR3 residues: CASSFAGTYEQYF. The DNA for the CDR3 is TGTGCCAGCAGTTTCGCGGGTACCTACGAGCAGTACTTC.

The chain joins TRBV7-3 to TRBJ2-2; 10 nucleotides agree with TRBD2. Germline V gives CDR1 SGHTA, CDR2 FQGTGA. The V and J ends lost 5 bases and 0 bases, in that order; junction bases with no gene match: 9. The CDR3 totals 18 residues. CDR3 coding DNA: TGTGCCAGCAGCCCGGGGGCGGGACTAGCGCCGAACACCGGGGAGCTGTTTTTT. Its protein is CASSPGAGLAPNTGELFF. Based on the CDR3 plus reference TRBV7-3 and TRBJ2-2, the full variable domain is GAGVSQTPSNKVTEKGKYVELRCDPISGHTALYWYRQSLGQGPEFLIYFQGTGAADDSGLPNDRFFAVRPEGSVSTLKIQRTERGDSAVYLCASSPGAGLAPNTGELFFGEGSRLTVL.

The chain has TRBV30 and TRBJ2-5; 10 bases are a match to TRBD1. J was trimmed by 10 bases and V by 3 bases; bases with no gene match: 8. The CDR3 is 13 residues long. CDR1 and CDR2 from the germline V gene are GTSNPN and SVGIG (reference sequence). The CDR3 loop reads CAWSDRGRGGQYF. The CDR3 coding sequence is TGTGCCTGGAGCGACAGGGGGCGAGGTGGCCAGTACTTC.

The CDR3 here is CASSSQGRAGVMETQYF. CDR3 sequence (DNA): TGTGCCAGCAGCTCCCAAGGGAGGGCGGGAGTGATGGAGACCCAGTACTTC. The chain employs TRBV7-2 and TRBJ2-5, with TRBD2 matching 7 bases. Trimming removed 4 bases from V and 5 bases from J; junction bases left unmatched: 16. CDR3 length equals 17 residues. From germline, CDR1 is SGHTA and CDR2 FQGNSA.

This clone was detected a few times. The gene calls are TRBV5-4 and TRBJ2-1; 7 positions agree with TRBD1. CDR1 and CDR2 from the germline V gene are SGHNT and YYREEE (reference sequence). V gave up 1 base and J gave up 7 bases; unmatched junction bases: 11. The CDR3 has 16 amino acids. The CDR3 DNA follows: TGTGCCAGCAGCTTGTTCCGGTCAGGGGGAAGAAATGAGCAGTTCTTC. Translation: CASSLFRSGGRNEQFF.

The V gene is TRBV29-1, the J gene TRBJ2-3, with D perhaps matching TRBD1 (5 bases). In germline, CDR1 is SQVTM, CDR2 ANQGSEA. The V end lost 5 bases, the J end lost 3 bases, and 15 bases lay between the germline ends. The CDR3 loop spans 14 amino acids. This CDR3 reads CSVQGSLGTDTQYF. CDR3 DNA: TGCAGCGTTCAGGGTTCCCTAGGAACAGATACGCAGTATTTT.

The chain combines TRBV27 with TRBJ2-3; 12 nucleotides match TRBD2. CDR3 length equals 16 residues. Germline V gene sequence: CDR1 MNHEY, CDR2 SMNVEV (reference sequence). J gave up 2 bases and V 4 bases, and 4 bases lay outside the gene matches. The CDR3 sequence is CASSYGLAGFTDTQYF. Here the CDR3 DNA reads TGTGCCAGCAGTTACGGACTAGCGGGGTTCACAGATACGCAGTATTTT.

The chain recombines TRBV7-3 with TRBJ1-2; 7 bases map to TRBD1. Losses at the gene ends were 8 bases for V and 8 bases for J; bases not matched to a gene: 11. The CDR3 covers 13 residues. Germline CDR1 and CDR2: SGHTA and FQGTGA. As DNA, the CDR3 is TGTGCCAGCTCCCTGGGGACAGAGCAAGGCTACACCTTC. Amino acids: CASSLGTEQGYTF.

This rearrangement joins TRBV28 to TRBJ1-2; D is uncertain. The germline V and J ends were trimmed by 3 bases and 3 bases, with 11 bases remaining between them. The CDR3 totals 14 residues. CDR1 and CDR2 (germline): MDHEN, SYDVKM. The CDR3 spells CASSFCCPDYGYTF. Written as DNA, the CDR3 is TGTGCCAGCAGTTTCTGCTGTCCGGACTATGGCTACACCTTC.

This chain connects TRBV4-1 to TRBJ1-5; 7 positions match TRBD1. V lost 1 base and J lost 6; bases outside the gene matches: 6. Germline V gene data show CDR1 as MGHRA and CDR2 as YSYEKL. The length of the CDR3 is 15 residues. CDR3 residues: CASSQGQGDVQPQHF. The CDR3, as DNA: TGCGCCAGCAGCCAAGGACAGGGAGATGTTCAGCCCCAGCATTTT.

The chain couples TRBV7-8 to TRBJ2-3, with 14 bases identical to TRBD2. Trimming removed 5 bases from V and 4 bases from J; junction bases left unmatched: 5. This CDR3 is 16 amino acids long. Germline V gives CDR1 SGHVS, CDR2 FQNEAQ. CDR3: CASSETSGRGPDTQYF. In nucleotides, the CDR3 is TGTGCCAGCAGCGAGACTAGCGGGAGGGGTCCAGATACGCAGTATTTT.

This sequence joins TRBV9 and TRBJ1-2; no reliable D call. V lost 0 bases, J lost 6 bases, and 15 bases lay in between. The germline V gene encodes CDR1 SGDLS and CDR2 YYNGEE. CDR3 length equals 15 residues. CDR3 protein: CASSVALGGVDGYTF. The CDR3 nucleotides are TGTGCCAGCAGCGTAGCTCTTGGCGGAGTGGATGGCTACACCTTC.

The gene calls are TRBV6-1 and TRBJ2-3, with D possibly being TRBD2 (5 bases). The CDR3 runs 17 residues. V was pared by 4 bases and J by 5 bases, with 22 bases between. In germline, CDR1 is MNHNS, CDR2 SASEGT. The CDR3 reads CASSGRRVTLGEDTQYF. As DNA, the CDR3 is TGTGCCAGCAGTGGACGACGCGTTACCCTCGGGGAAGATACGCAGTATTTT.

The rearrangement joins TRBV2 to TRBJ2-3; weak D call: TRBD2 (6 bases). V was shortened by 4 bases and J by 1 base, with 12 bases between the two germline ends. Germline loops: CDR1 SNHLY, CDR2 FYNNEI. The CDR3 runs 15 residues. The DNA for the CDR3 is TGTGCCAGCAGTGGGAGAGAGCGGGGCACAGATACGCAGTATTTT. Protein product: CASSGRERGTDTQYF.

The CDR3 bases are TGTGCCAGCAGCGCCGGACTAGCAGGAGTCCAAGAGACCCAGTACTTC. This translates into CASSAGLAGVQETQYF. The chain couples TRBV5-4 to TRBJ2-5, with TRBD2 identical over 8 bases. Germline V gene lookup returns CDR1 SGHNT and CDR2 YYREEE (reference sequence). CDR3 size: 16 residues. Trimming removed 4 bases from V and 1 base from J; junction bases left unmatched: 9.

This clone was observed a single time. The rearrangement uses TRBV29-1 and TRBJ2-7; a weak D match, TRBD2 (6 bases). The CDR3 is made up of 16 amino acids. The V end lost 3 bases, the J end lost 9 bases, and 27 bases lay between the germline ends. CDR1 is SQVTM and CDR2 is ANQGSEA in the germline V gene. The DNA of the CDR3 is TGCAGCGTTGACGACCCTACCGACAGTCCGGGGGACGCGCAGTACTTC. Its translation is CSVDDPTDSPGDAQYF.

This chain uses TRBV11-2 with TRBJ2-1, with a weak D call TRBD2 (6 bases). Trimming removed 0 bases at V and 15 bases at J, with 15 bases between. CDR3 length: 13 residues. In germline, CDR1 is SGHAT, CDR2 FQNNGV. The CDR3 nucleotides read TGTGCCAGCAGCTTAGAGGGGACTTCAGGTGGGTTCTTC. Translating it yields CASSLEGTSGGFF.

This clone was seen a single time. This sequence joins TRBV13 and TRBJ2-3; perhaps TRBD2 as D (6 bases). The CDR3 is 14 amino acids. V was clipped by 3 bases and J by 6 bases, with 13 bases between them. CDR1 and CDR2 (germline): PRHDT, FYEKMQ (reference sequence). The CDR3 loop reads CASSFGRGMDTQYF. In DNA, the CDR3 is TGTGCCAGCAGCTTTGGTCGGGGGATGGATACGCAGTATTTT.